The 15 T cell receptor beta chains below all came from one sample that was sequenced in a study of T cell responses to AZD1222 COVID-19 vaccine. Assay used: immunoSEQ multiplex PCR; TCRdb lists only in-frame clones, some missing. Counted here are about 120,000 clones, 75% to 95% occurring once; the ten biggest clones make up just over 4%. The sample consisted of peripheral blood, taken 28 days after the second dose of the MenACWY control vaccine. The receptors originated from an adult who received the MenACWY meningococcal vaccine as a control.

The chain carries TRBV11-1 and TRBJ2-3, with a possible D match to TRBD2 (5 bases). Looked up from germline, CDR1 is SGHAT and CDR2 is FQDESV (reference sequence). Trimming shortened V by 7 bases and J by 4 bases, and 18 bases separated the two germline ends. The CDR3 loop spans 15 amino acids. CDR3 region: CASILEGYRADTQYF. The CDR3 bases are TGTGCCAGCATACTAGAAGGTTATCGAGCAGATACGCAGTATTTT.

As DNA, the CDR3 is TGTGCCAGCTCACCCGCTAACACTGAAGCTTTCTTT. Amino acids: CASSPANTEAFF. The rearrangement links TRBV18 to TRBJ1-1; D remains unclear. Trimming removed 3 bases from V and 2 bases from J, with 4 bases in between. Germline loops: CDR1 KGHSH, CDR2 LQKENI. The CDR3 sequence is 12 residues long.

This clone showed up just once. The rearrangement uses TRBV28 and TRBJ1-5, with a tentative D call TRBD1 (5 bases). The CDR3 has 15 amino acids. V lost 5 bases to trimming and J lost 0 bases, with 11 bases between them. The germline V gene encodes CDR1 MDHEN and CDR2 SYDVKM. CDR3 DNA sequence: TGTGCCAGCAGTAAATACAGGAATAGCAATCAGCCCCAGCATTTT. Its translation is CASSKYRNSNQPQHF.

This clone came up once. The CDR3 loop reads CASSPQGTGELFF. The DNA of the CDR3 is TGTGCCAGCAGCCCCCAGGGAACCGGGGAGCTGTTTTTT. The V and J genes are TRBV6-2 or TRBV6-3 and TRBJ2-2, with a tentative D call TRBD1 (5 bases). V lost 6 bases to trimming and J lost 5 bases, with 10 bases between them. The CDR3 is 13 residues long. The germline gives CDR1 MNHEY, CDR2 SVGEGT.

This chain links TRBV18 with TRBJ2-4; 9 positions agree with TRBD2. The V gene end was trimmed by 2 bases and the J gene end by 0 bases; junction bases not matched to a gene: 8. Germline V gives CDR1 KGHSH, CDR2 LQKENI. This CDR3 has 18 residues. CDR3 residues: CASSPESSGALAKNIQYF. The CDR3, as DNA: TGTGCCAGCTCACCAGAGTCTAGCGGGGCTCTAGCCAAAAACATTCAGTACTTC.

The DNA for the CDR3 is TGTGCCAGCAGTGCTGACAGGGTCCAAGAGACCCAGTACTTC. Protein: CASSADRVQETQYF. V is TRBV2 and J is TRBJ2-5; TRBD1 matches 7 bases. Germline assignment: CDR1 SNHLY and CDR2 FYNNEI. CDR3 size: 14 residues. Losses at the gene ends were 4 bases for V and 1 base for J; bases not matched to a gene: 3.

The V call is TRBV20-1, the J call TRBJ2-3, with 8 bases fitting TRBD2. V lost 3 bases and J lost 7; bases outside the gene matches: 6. This CDR3 spans 13 amino acids. Germline CDR1 DFQATT, CDR2 SNEGSKA (reference sequence). Written as DNA, the CDR3 is TGCAGTGCTAGTATTAGCGGGGAAAATACGCAGTATTTT. Translating gives CSASISGENTQYF.

The chain employs TRBV27 and TRBJ2-1; 11 positions agree with TRBD2. Germline values: CDR1 MNHEY, CDR2 SMNVEV (reference sequence). This CDR3 is 17 amino acids long. V lost 0 bases to trimming and J lost 9 bases; unmatched junction nucleotides: 10. In DNA form, the CDR3 reads TGTGCCAGCAGTTTATCGACCCCCGGACTAGCGGGCGTTGAGCAGTTCTTC. Translation: CASSLSTPGLAGVEQFF.

The chain employs TRBV4-3 and TRBJ2-1; D is undetermined. The CDR3 totals 17 residues. Trimming stripped 1 base from V and 7 bases from J, with 20 bases between. Germline CDR1 is LGHNA and CDR2 is YSLEER. The CDR3 nucleotides read TGCGCCAGCAGCCAAGGGACCGGGCCAGTTATGAGGAATGAGCAGTTCTTC. Encoded protein: CASSQGTGPVMRNEQFF.

This chain joins TRBV19 and TRBJ2-1; D gene ambiguous. Germline V gene sequence: CDR1 LNHDA, CDR2 SQIVND (reference sequence). The CDR3 sequence is 15 residues long. Trimming removed 2 bases from V and 10 bases from J, with 18 bases in between. CDR3 bases: TGTGCCAGTAGTATAAGTCTAACGGGTCTGAGCGAGCAGTTCTTC. This codes for CASSISLTGLSEQFF.

V gene TRBV5-1 combines with J gene TRBJ2-3, with D maybe TRBD1 (5 bases). The CDR3 consists of 14 residues. V dropped 1 base and J dropped 3 bases, with 9 bases sitting between them. Germline assignment: CDR1 SGHRS and CDR2 YFSETQ. CDR3 DNA sequence: TGCGCCAGCAGCTTGCAGGGAAGAACAGATACGCAGTATTTT. Amino acids: CASSLQGRTDTQYF.

This clone was seen once. This sequence joins TRBV6-6 and TRBJ1-6; 7 bases are a match to TRBD1. CDR1 is MNHNY and CDR2 is SVGAGI in the germline V gene (reference sequence). The length of the CDR3 is 15 residues. Trimming took 6 bases from V and 4 from J; bases not matched to a gene: 6. The CDR3 reads CASSPPGQYNSPLHF. CDR3 bases: TGTGCCAGCAGCCCCCCGGGACAGTATAATTCACCCCTCCACTTT.

This chain uses TRBV5-4 with TRBJ1-1, with D unresolved. In germline, CDR1 is SGHNT, CDR2 YYREEE (reference sequence). V gave up 4 bases and J gave up 4 bases, with 14 bases separating them. The CDR3 is made up of 14 amino acids. CDR3 protein: CASSDTGLFTEAFF. The CDR3, as DNA: TGTGCCAGCAGCGATACCGGACTTTTCACTGAAGCTTTCTTT.

V and J are TRBV12-3 or TRBV12-4 and TRBJ2-7; D possibly corresponds to TRBD1 (6 bases). This CDR3 is 13 amino acids long. Trimming removed 4 bases at V and 3 bases at J, with 10 bases between. CDR3 in DNA: TGTGCCAGCAGTTCCACAGGGTTCTACGAGCAGTACGTC. This gives the protein CASSSTGFYEQYV.

This clone came up many times. CDR3 DNA: TGTGCCAGCACGCAACGGGGGGCTCCCGCCGAAGCTTTCTTT. This encodes CASTQRGAPAEAFF. J is TRBJ1-1 and V is TRBV13; D may be TRBD1 (6 bases). V was shortened by 7 bases and J by 8 bases, with 20 bases between the two germline ends. The germline V gene encodes CDR1 PRHDT and CDR2 FYEKMQ (reference sequence). CDR3 size: 14 residues.